The 23 T cell receptor beta chains below come from one sample, sequenced in a study of control samples from healthy donors and cancer patients. Clones were sequenced by immunoSEQ multiplex PCR, and TCRdb holds only the in-frame ones, with some missing. The table has about 120,000 clones, 85% to 95% seen once. Material for sequencing was PBMCs. These receptors all stem from a man aged 80 or over with head and neck cancer.

A word on this clone: This same CDR3 is encoded by further DNA sequences in the sample. The chain combines TRBV4-3 with TRBJ1-1; TRBD1 is a possible D gene (6 bases). The germline V and J ends were trimmed by 0 bases and 4 bases, with 9 bases remaining between them. The germline V gene has CDR1 LGHNA and CDR2 YSLEER. There are 14 residues in the CDR3. CDR3 coding DNA: TGCGCCAGCAGCCAAGAACAGGGAGGCACTGAAGCTTTCTTT. The encoded protein is CASSQEQGGTEAFF.

The sample holds one count of this clone. The rearrangement links TRBV15 to TRBJ2-7; D not certain. CDR1 and CDR2 (germline): LNHNV, YYDKDF (reference sequence). Between the trimmed V and J ends, which lost 1 base and 2 bases, there was a span of 9 bases. This CDR3 has 14 amino acids. The CDR3 here is CATSRAGRAYEQYF. The CDR3 DNA reads TGTGCCACCAGCAGAGCCGGTAGGGCCTACGAGCAGTACTTC.

The chain employs TRBV27 and TRBJ1-3, with TRBD1 identical over 8 bases. The V gene end was trimmed by 2 bases and the J gene end by 4 bases; junction bases not matched to a gene: 4. The CDR3 spans 15 residues. Looked up from germline, CDR1 is MNHEY and CDR2 is SMNVEV (reference sequence). The CDR3 reads CASSLTGGSGNTIYF. DNA for the CDR3: TGTGCCAGCAGTTTAACAGGGGGATCCGGAAACACCATATATTTT.

This chain joins TRBV6-6 and TRBJ1-2, with 8 bases lining up with TRBD1. This CDR3 has 14 amino acids. Germline CDR1 and CDR2: MNHNY and SVGAGI (reference sequence). With V trimmed by 1 base and J by 6 bases, 4 bases remained unmatched. The chain's CDR3 is CASSYFPGGDGYTF. CDR3 sequence (DNA): TGTGCCAGCAGTTACTTCCCAGGGGGCGATGGCTACACCTTC.

The genes are TRBV30 and TRBJ2-7; the match to TRBD2 covers 10 bases. The J segment lost 4 bases and the V segment lost 5 bases, leaving 8 bases of the junction unmatched. The germline gives CDR1 GTSNPN, CDR2 SVGIG (reference sequence). This CDR3 comprises 14 residues. This CDR3 reads CAWFGLAVFYEQYF. CDR3 coding DNA: TGTGCCTGGTTCGGACTAGCGGTATTTTACGAGCAGTACTTC.

CDR3 nucleotide sequence: TGTGCCTGGACGCGGGAGTGGGGAGGCAATGAGCAGTTCTTC. Encoded protein: CAWTREWGGNEQFF. V gene TRBV30 combines with J gene TRBJ2-1; 7 nucleotides agree with TRBD2. The junction had 9 bases not matched to a gene; V was cut back by 4 bases and J by 6 bases. CDR3 length: 14 amino acids. CDR1 and CDR2 (germline): GTSNPN, SVGIG (reference sequence).

This clone was counted once. The chain combines TRBV7-2 with TRBJ2-2; 10 bases agree with TRBD1. Trimming at V came to 5 bases and at J to 6 bases, leaving 12 bases not matched to a gene. CDR1 SGHTA and CDR2 FQGNSA come from the germline V gene. The CDR3 contains 17 residues. In nucleotides, the CDR3 is TGTGCCAGCAGCCTAGTCGGACAGGGGGGTTCTGCCGGGGAGCTGTTTTTT. It yields the protein CASSLVGQGGSAGELFF. The variable domain in full, with the rest retrieved from reference TRBV7-2 and TRBJ2-2, is GAGVSQSPSNKVTEKGKDVELRCDPISGHTALYWYRQSLGQGLEFLIYFQGNSAPDKSGLPSDRFSAERTGGSVSTLTIQRTQQEDSAVYLCASSLVGQGGSAGELFFGEGSRLTVL.

This chain links TRBV3-1 (or the pseudogene TRBV3-2) with TRBJ1-1; TRBD1 agrees at 9 bases. The CDR3 covers 17 residues. V was pared by 1 base and J by 1 base, with 7 bases of the junction left unmatched. The germline V gene has CDR1 LGHDT and CDR2 YNNKEL (reference sequence). CDR3 sequence reads: CASSQGPGQGPNTEAFF. The CDR3 DNA follows: TGTGCCAGCAGCCAAGGCCCGGGACAGGGACCGAACACTGAAGCTTTCTTT.

The V call is TRBV7-6, the J call TRBJ1-6; D unresolved. The CDR3 is made up of 14 amino acids. Deletions cut 4 bases from V and 7 bases from J, with 11 bases between. Germline-derived CDR1 and CDR2 are SGHVS and FNYEAQ. The chain's CDR3 is CASSSKSGNSPLHF. The CDR3 region has the DNA TGTGCCAGCAGCTCCAAGAGTGGGAATTCACCCCTCCACTTT.

V is TRBV7-9 and J is TRBJ2-1; D gene unclear. CDR3 length: 13 residues. The V gene lost 2 bases and the J gene lost 4 bases, with 6 bases spanning the gap. From germline, CDR1 is SEHNR and CDR2 FQNEAQ (reference sequence). The CDR3 is CASSLNAYNEQFF. In nucleotides, the CDR3 is TGTGCCAGCAGCTTAAACGCTTACAATGAGCAGTTCTTC.

The chain employs TRBV10-1 and TRBJ2-1; 9 nucleotides match TRBD2. This CDR3 comprises 15 residues. The trim removed 4 bases at V and 4 bases at J, leaving 5 bases unmatched. Per germline, CDR1 WNHNN and CDR2 SYGVQD (reference sequence). The CDR3 sequence is CASSVTSGSYNEQFF. The CDR3 bases are TGCGCCAGCAGTGTTACTAGCGGGTCTTACAATGAGCAGTTCTTC.

The chain employs TRBV30 and TRBJ2-1, with D hard to call. The V end lost 8 bases, the J end lost 4 bases, and 9 bases lay between the germline ends. The CDR3 runs 11 residues. The germline V gene encodes CDR1 GTSNPN and CDR2 SVGIG (reference sequence). The CDR3 spells CASRAYNEQFF. Here the CDR3 DNA reads TGTGCCAGCAGAGCTTACAATGAGCAGTTCTTC.

This clone was observed once. The chain uses TRBV5-6 and TRBJ2-4, with 7 bases lining up with TRBD2. Germline CDR1 reads SGHDT; CDR2 reads YYEEEE. J lost 6 bases, V lost 2 bases, and 8 bases had no gene match. This CDR3 has 15 residues. The CDR3 protein is CASSFRASGANIQYF. CDR3 bases: TGTGCCAGCAGCTTCAGGGCTAGCGGAGCAAACATTCAGTACTTC.

CDR3 residues: CASDLSGNTIYF. In nucleotides, the CDR3 is TGTGCCAGTGACCTCTCTGGAAACACCATATATTTT. The gene calls are TRBV6-5 and TRBJ1-3; D ambiguous. CDR3 length: 12 residues. CDR1 is MNHEY, CDR2 SVGAGI, per germline. Trimming removed 9 bases from V and 0 bases from J, with 6 bases in between.

V usage is TRBV9 and J usage is TRBJ2-5; 7 positions agree with TRBD2. V was clipped by 4 bases and J by 4 bases; unmatched bases: 16. Germline assignment: CDR1 SGDLS and CDR2 YYNGEE. The CDR3 is 17 residues long. CDR3: CASSPGASGPLGETQYF. The CDR3 DNA follows: TGTGCCAGCAGCCCCGGGGCTAGCGGACCGCTGGGAGAGACCCAGTACTTC.

In its sample, this clone was seen a few times. The chain employs TRBV24-1 and TRBJ2-3; 12 bases align to TRBD2. CDR3 length: 16 residues. Unmatched junction bases numbered 4, after V lost 4 bases and J lost 3 bases. Germline CDR1 KGHDR, CDR2 SFDVKD. CDR3 sequence reads: CATSELLAGGTDTQYF. CDR3 bases: TGTGCCACCAGTGAATTACTAGCGGGGGGAACAGATACGCAGTATTTT.

The chain combines TRBV19 with TRBJ1-2, with D possibly matching TRBD1 (6 bases). CDR3 length: 13 amino acids. V lost 6 bases and J lost 6, with 14 bases in between. CDR1 is LNHDA, CDR2 SQIVND, per germline (reference sequence). The CDR3 is CASRLRQEDGYTF. The CDR3 region has the DNA TGTGCCAGTAGGCTACGACAGGAGGATGGCTACACCTTC.

The V and J genes are TRBV3-1 (or the pseudogene TRBV3-2) and TRBJ1-2, with D possibly being TRBD1 (5 bases). Germline CDR1 is LGHDT and CDR2 is YNNKEL (reference sequence). With 4 bases removed from V and 6 bases from J, the gap between germline ends came to 15 bases. This CDR3 has 14 residues. The CDR3 sequence is CASSLPRGLHGYTF. DNA for the CDR3: TGTGCCAGCAGCCTCCCAAGGGGACTGCATGGCTACACCTTC.

The rearrangement links TRBV7-2 to TRBJ1-6; 8 bases match TRBD1. There are 15 residues in the CDR3. CDR1 SGHTA and CDR2 FQGNSA come from the germline V gene. V was clipped by 5 bases and J by 14 bases; unmatched bases: 14. The CDR3 region is CASSRGQGGKFSLHF. In DNA, the CDR3 is TGTGCCAGCAGCCGCGGACAGGGTGGCAAGTTTTCCCTCCACTTT.

The chain employs TRBV4-1 and TRBJ1-5, with 7 positions matching TRBD1. This CDR3 region has 15 residues. V lost 4 bases to trimming and J lost 4 bases; unmatched junction nucleotides: 7. Germline CDR1 reads MGHRA; CDR2 reads YSYEKL. CDR3 protein: CASSPRDSVNQPQHF. In DNA form, the CDR3 reads TGCGCCAGCAGCCCCCGGGACAGCGTAAATCAGCCCCAGCATTTT.

This chain connects TRBV25-1 to TRBJ2-5; maybe TRBD2 (7 bases). V dropped 2 bases and J dropped 4 bases, with 11 bases sitting between them. Germline CDR1 reads MGHDK; CDR2 reads SYGVNS. CDR3 size: 14 residues. The CDR3 DNA reads TGTGCCAGCAGTGAAGTCGGGGGGCGAGAGACCCAGTACTTC. Protein product: CASSEVGGRETQYF. Filled out from reference TRBV25-1 and TRBJ2-5, the complete variable domain reads EADIYQTPRYLVIGTGKKITLECSQTMGHDKMYWYQQDPGMELHLIHYSYGVNSTEKGDLSSESTVSRIRTEHFPLTLESARPSHTSQYLCASSEVGGRETQYFGPGTRLLVL.

The CDR3 reads CASSRGWWGLTEAFF. The DNA for the CDR3 is TGTGCCAGCAGCCGAGGTTGGTGGGGGCTAACTGAAGCTTTCTTT. The chain combines TRBV5-6 with TRBJ1-1; a possible D gene is TRBD1 (6 bases). Looked up from germline, CDR1 is SGHDT and CDR2 is YYEEEE. V was trimmed by 4 bases and J by 5 bases, leaving 18 bases between them. CDR3 length: 15 amino acids.

This clone has a single count. At one end the junction does not follow the germline gene, possibly because of a read error. V usage is TRBV2 and J usage is TRBJ2-7, with a possible D match to TRBD1 (6 bases). The CDR3 has 12 amino acids. Germline CDR1 is SNHLY and CDR2 is FYNNEI. This CDR3 is CASSPQIIDRHF. Written as DNA, the CDR3 is TGTGCCAGCAGTCCTCAGATAATCGACAGGCACTTC.